This T cell receptor beta chain was sequenced for a study of identical twins. Template switching added a universal primer binding site, and final cDNA carried unique molecular identifiers. MiXCR, applied by TCRdb to the 5' RACE reads, yields one record per CDR3 protein. The sample carries 460,000 or so distinct CDR3 sequences, approximately 14% recorded once. Broader study findings: The more abundant beta clonotypes in cord blood had fewer insertions, and memory repertoires did not show this. Conclusions relied on cross-sectional statistical analysis, not following the same donors. Zero-insertion analyses might be partly confounded by invariant T cells like MAIT and iNKT.

The CDR3 length is 14 residues. Germline assignment: CDR1 DFQATT and CDR2 SNEGSKA (reference sequence). Trimming removed 1 base from V and 4 bases from J, with 13 bases in between. In regard to this clonotype: The target antigen is unknown.

The sample was also reused in another study, on yellow fever vaccine responses in identical twins.

This receptor was taken from a woman aged 18 to 35 in good health. This chain connects TRBV20-1 to TRBJ2-5, with D perhaps matching TRBD2 (6 bases). The sequenced sample consisted of CD4+ T cells sorted from blood. CDR3 protein: CSARGRRVGETQYF. The CDR3 coding sequence is TGCAGTGCTAGAGGACGGAGGGTAGGAGAGACCCAGTACTTC.